This T cell receptor (beta chain) came from a study of monozygotic twins with inflammatory bowel disease (dated by TCRdb to between 2018 and 2020). About the full investigation: The full study comprised 30 or so monozygotic twin pairs: nine German pairs (four IBD-concordant, five IBD-discordant) and 19 IBD-discordant Danish pairs. Disease-associated traits were sought mainly through comparisons between IBD patients and their genetically identical healthy co-twins within discordant pairs. Each individual had, on average, about 151 000 unique TCRalpha sequences and 181 000 unique TCRbeta sequences available for analysis. Paper-wide results and their limitations: Background noise and inter-individual variability may have been introduced into the repertoires by the differing immunosuppressive treatments among patients. No single strong signal or clonotype linked to IBD turned up in the results, so the idea that one exists was not supported. The analysis was unable to tell apart different T cell subtypes. Measured by the inverse Simpson index, TCRbeta repertoire diversity was lower in IBD patients than in their healthy co-twins. No difference in repertoire similarity was observed between concordant and discordant twins, possibly owing to limited statistical power. Compared with healthy twins, IBD patients had fewer clonotypes in common with other individuals, a difference most pronounced in patients showing signs of disease activity.

Notes on this clonotype: It has no known antigen specificity.

From each donor, a 2.5 ml peripheral blood sample was drawn into PAXgene tubes and stored at -80 degrees C. Without any T cell sorting, total RNA was extracted from whole blood using the PAXgene blood miRNA kit on an automated QIAcube. Peripheral blood from monozygotic twin pairs concordant or discordant for inflammatory bowel disease was subjected to deep TCRalpha and TCRbeta repertoire profiling with unique molecular barcoding. Smoking habits were recorded for all twin pairs, and individuals were classified as current, former or never smokers. Libraries came from 5' RACE. The input for every TCR library was around 3,800 ng of total RNA. cDNA was synthesized with SMARTScribe reverse transcriptase in eight separate reactions per sample. During cDNA synthesis, template switching was used to introduce unique molecular identifiers that contained a 6-nucleotide sample barcode. Amplification of TCRalpha and TCRbeta cDNA involved two nested PCRs of around 16 and 10 cycles, and each PCR was followed by bead purification. Before amplification, cDNA was treated with uracil DNA-glycosylase and purified using the QIAquick PCR purification kit. The second PCR was the step at which Illumina TruSeq-compatible adapters and sample-specific barcodes were added. Library quality and concentration were checked on TapeStation and Qubit, and libraries were pooled at 4.5 to 5.5 ng each. Sequencing of the pooled libraries was done on an Illumina HiSeq2500 single-index Rapid Run using custom sequencing primers and 2 x 100 bp reads. The authors' pipeline ran thus. PCR and sequencing errors were corrected by UMI-based consensus assembly using MiGEC version 1.2.6. MiXCR version 2.1.1 was used to carry out V(D)J alignment, clonotype assembly and CDR3 extraction. Gene usage, clonotype sharing and MAIT/NKT TCR abundance were normalised by analysing the top 1000, 10 000 and 20 000 clonotypes per sample. After downsampling to 27 000 UMIs, diversity was calculated as the inverse Simpson index using the vegan R package. Paired Mann-Whitney U tests on discordant twin pairs were used, with Benjamini-Hochberg multiple-testing correction. TCRdb reprocessed the reads, reporting each CDR3 protein sequence once and no DNA. TCRdb's processing, not the study's, gives the V and J calls here. The table for this sample lists about 300,000 distinct CDR3 sequences. The ten largest account for more than 4.5% of the sample.

The material sequenced was blood. The clonotype was recovered from a human donor with ulcerative colitis or Crohn's disease, or a healthy co-twin of an affected twin (not recorded which).

The CDR3 here reads CASSPKNIQYF. The chain is made from TRBV7-9 and TRBJ2-4. The germline V gene (reference sequence) specifies SEHNR as CDR1 and FQNEAQ as CDR2. There are 11 amino acids in the CDR3, from cysteine to phenylalanine inclusive. No DNA is listed.